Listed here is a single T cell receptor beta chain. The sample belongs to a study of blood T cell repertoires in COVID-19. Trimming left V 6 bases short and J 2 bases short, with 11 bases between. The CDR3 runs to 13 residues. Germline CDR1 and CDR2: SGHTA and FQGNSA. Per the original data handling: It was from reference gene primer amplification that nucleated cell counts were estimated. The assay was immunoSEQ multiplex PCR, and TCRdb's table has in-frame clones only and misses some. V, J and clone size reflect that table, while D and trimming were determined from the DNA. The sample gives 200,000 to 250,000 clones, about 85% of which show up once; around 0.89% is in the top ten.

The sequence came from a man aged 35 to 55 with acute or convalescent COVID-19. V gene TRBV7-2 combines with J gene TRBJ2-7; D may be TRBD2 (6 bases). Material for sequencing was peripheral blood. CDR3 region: CASSHRLAYEQYF. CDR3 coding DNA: TGTGCCAGCAGTCACCGACTAGCCTACGAGCAGTACTTC.